The present T cell receptor (beta chain) was sequenced within a study of CD4 T cells in relation to SARS-CoV-2 and coronaviruses. Study observations and caveats: Crossreactivity was assessed only for spike protein, not other viral proteins.

The unexposed donors gave CD4+ T cells in about 2011-2019, prior to COVID-19. After ten to eleven days of culture, CD4+ T cells were isolated. Trimming took 2 bases from V and 4 from J, leaving 14 bases between them. The germline V gene has CDR1 MNHNS and CDR2 SASEGT. CDR3 length: 15 amino acids. Only in-frame clones appear in the TCRdb table, and some are missing; sequencing was by immunoSEQ multiplex PCR. In the table there are 15,000 to 20,000 clones, about 76% of which are singletons. This clone occurred once. Its antigen is unidentified. The chain couples TRBV6-1 to TRBJ1-2; D gene unclear. The sequenced sample consisted of CD4+ T cells from PBMCs, cultured in vitro. The sequence came from a human donor in good health. CDR3 coding DNA: TGTGCCAGCAGTGAACGGGAAGGTGGAGTCTATGGCTACACCTTC. Amino acids: CASSEREGGVYGYTF.